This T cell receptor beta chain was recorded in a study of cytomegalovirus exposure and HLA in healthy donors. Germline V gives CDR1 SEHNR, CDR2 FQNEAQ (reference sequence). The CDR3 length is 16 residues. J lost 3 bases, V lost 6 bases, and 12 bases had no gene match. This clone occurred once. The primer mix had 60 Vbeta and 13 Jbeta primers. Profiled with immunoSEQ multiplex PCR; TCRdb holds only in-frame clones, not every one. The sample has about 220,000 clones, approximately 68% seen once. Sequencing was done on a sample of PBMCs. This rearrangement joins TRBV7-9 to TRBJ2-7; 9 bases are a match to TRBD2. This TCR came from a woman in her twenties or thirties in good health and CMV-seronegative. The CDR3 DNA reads TGTGCCAGCAGTTTTTACCCTTTAGCGGGGGACTACGAGCAGTACTTC. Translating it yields CASSFYPLAGDYEQYF. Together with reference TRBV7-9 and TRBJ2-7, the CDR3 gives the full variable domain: DTGVSQNPRHKITKRGQNVTFRCDPISEHNRLYWYRQTLGQGPEFLTYFQNEAQLEKSRLLSDRFSAERPKGSFSTLEIQRTEQGDSAMYLCASSFYPLAGDYEQYFGPGTRLTVT.